One and the same sample provided the 9 T cell receptor beta chains below, sequenced in a study of T cell responses to AZD1222 COVID-19 vaccine. The assay was immunoSEQ multiplex PCR, and TCRdb's table has in-frame clones only and misses some. The sample carries approximately 140,000 clones, approximately 90% recorded once. The starting material was peripheral blood, obtained on day 0 of AZD1222 vaccination. All receptors come from an adult in good health.

The CDR3 DNA sequence: TGTGCCAGCAGCCCCGCCCACCATGCCGCCTACGAGCAGTACTTC. It specifies CASSPAHHAAYEQYF. V usage is TRBV3-1 (or the pseudogene TRBV3-2) and J usage is TRBJ2-7; no definite D call. The germline V gene encodes CDR1 LGHDT and CDR2 YNNKEL (reference sequence). V lost 4 bases and J lost 2, with 15 bases in between. The CDR3 loop spans 15 amino acids.

CDR3: CASSADRGRGYTF. DNA of the CDR3: TGTGCCAGCAGCGCGGACAGGGGACGGGGCTACACCTTC. The V gene is TRBV5-8, the J gene TRBJ1-2, with 9 bases fitting TRBD1. This CDR3 has 13 amino acids. Trimming took 4 bases from V and 8 from J; bases not matched to a gene: 6. Looked up from germline, CDR1 is SGHTS and CDR2 is YDEGEE.

The J gene is TRBJ1-1, the V gene TRBV5-4, with D possibly TRBD1 on 5 matching bases. The V gene's germline CDR1 is SGHNT and CDR2 YYREEE (reference sequence). This CDR3 contains 15 residues. V was shortened by 1 base and J by 9 bases, with 19 bases between the two germline ends. This CDR3 reads CASSLWGSGTDKAFF. The CDR3 region has the DNA TGTGCCAGCAGCTTGTGGGGGTCGGGGACGGACAAAGCTTTCTTT.

This chain links TRBV14 with TRBJ1-3; possible D gene TRBD1, 6 bases. CDR3 length equals 16 residues. V lost 3 bases, J lost 9 bases, and 21 bases lay in between. Germline V gene lookup returns CDR1 SGHDN and CDR2 FVKESK. CDR3 sequence reads: CASSQVPTGHGGTIYF. The CDR3 region has the DNA TGTGCCAGCAGCCAGGTTCCGACAGGCCATGGAGGCACCATATATTTT.

V and J are TRBV5-1 and TRBJ1-1, with D possibly being TRBD1 (5 bases). The CDR3 is made up of 11 amino acids. Deletions cut 6 bases from V and 7 bases from J, with 10 bases between. The germline V gene has CDR1 SGHRS and CDR2 YFSETQ. The CDR3: CASILGGEAFF. DNA for the CDR3: TGCGCCAGCATCCTGGGGGGTGAAGCTTTCTTT.

The gene calls are TRBV2 and TRBJ2-7; D gene unclear. V was pared by 4 bases and J by 4 bases, with 8 bases between. Germline V gene data show CDR1 as SNHLY and CDR2 as FYNNEI. The CDR3 runs 12 residues. This CDR3 is CASSVGFYEQYF. The DNA for the CDR3 is TGTGCCAGCAGTGTAGGCTTTTACGAGCAGTACTTC. Full variable domain (rest looked up from reference TRBV2 and TRBJ2-7): EPEVTQTPSHQVTQMGQEVILRCVPISNHLYFYWYRQILGQKVEFLVSFYNNEISEKSEIFDDQFSVERPDGSNFTLKIRSTKLEDSAMYFCASSVGFYEQYFGPGTRLTVT.

CDR3 sequence: CASSYYGDSGGETQYF. The DNA of the CDR3 is TGTGCCAGCAGTTATTACGGTGACAGTGGTGGAGAGACCCAGTACTTC. This chain joins TRBV6-6 and TRBJ2-5; perhaps TRBD1 as D (5 bases). The V end lost 3 bases, the J end lost 4 bases, and 18 bases lay between the germline ends. CDR3 length equals 16 residues. Germline assignment: CDR1 MNHNY and CDR2 SVGAGI (reference sequence).

The chain has TRBV6-5 and TRBJ2-5, with 7 nucleotides matching TRBD2. This CDR3 contains 14 residues. Germline V lookup: CDR1 MNHEY, CDR2 SVGAGI. Losses at the gene ends were 1 base for V and 4 bases for J; bases not matched to a gene: 3. The CDR3 protein is CASSYWRERETQYF. For the CDR3, the DNA is TGTGCCAGCAGTTACTGGCGGGAGCGAGAGACCCAGTACTTC.

The chain uses TRBV10-2 and TRBJ2-5; either TRBD1 or TRBD2 may fit D (5 bases each). Germline loops: CDR1 WSHSY, CDR2 SAAADI. The CDR3 extends over 15 amino acids. The V end was cut by 8 bases, the J end by 0 bases, with 16 bases between. This CDR3 reads CASGRGVGYQETQYF. In DNA, the CDR3 is TGCGCCAGCGGACGAGGGGTCGGGTACCAAGAGACCCAGTACTTC.